This T cell receptor beta chain was found in a study of T cell responses to AZD1222 COVID-19 vaccine (dated by TCRdb to about 2021). Concerning the study at large: Because spike-specific TCR depth and breadth did not differ between the two schedules, AZD1222 recipients who got a second dose at roughly 4 weeks were pooled with those who got a second dose at roughly 12 weeks. Enrollment into the trials was organized by age into subgroups of 18-55, 56-69 and 70-plus years, and those subgroups contained approximately 160, 26 and 62 TCR-sequenced participants, respectively. A total of about 240 trial participants underwent TCR sequencing, of whom some 210 received two doses of AZD1222 and some 25 received two doses of the MenACWY control vaccine.

The CDR3 regions of human TCRbeta chains were subjected to immunosequencing. As for how the authors treated the data: TCRs in the repertoires were matched against a reference library of SARS-CoV-2-specific TCRs that had been generated with the MIRA antigen-specificity platform. Breadth meant the fraction of unique TCRs that were SARS-CoV-2-associated, whereas depth meant the fraction of total T cells that were SARS-CoV-2-associated. Using the MIRA data, each spike-specific TCR was mapped to the spike region that the TCR reacts to and placed in a CD4 or CD8 class. Log10-transformed breadth and depth values were compared by one-way ANOVA with Sidak's multiple comparisons tests. As stored in TCRdb, this immuneACCESS dataset retains in-frame rearrangements with V and J assigned. A fraction of the clones does not appear; measured against another copy, unresolved V genes explain less than half of the discrepancy, and the remainder lacks a known reason. V and J calls and clone size are copied from that table; D and trimming were computed from the DNA. The sample records fewer than 120,000 clones, 92% of which are singletons. Of the sample, over 6.5% falls within the top ten clones.

The cysteine opens and the phenylalanine closes a CDR3 of 13 amino acids. Only the CDR3 region is kept as DNA, spanning 39 bases read in frame from base 1. The germline V gene provides CDR1 SGHRS and CDR2 YFSETQ. Trimming removed 6 bases from V and 6 bases from J, leaving 16 bases between the germline ends. The sample's time point label is to be understood as: baseline before first vaccination. Vaccinee samples came from UK trials COV001 and COV002, including a single-blind randomized controlled phase 2/3 trial of AZD1222 (ChAdOx1 nCoV-19) in healthy adults. For TCRbeta chain sequencing, PBMC samples were collected from trial participants at day 0 and at day 28 after the second dose. Paper-wide results and their limitations: A significant rise in spike-specific TCR breadth and depth was observed after two AZD1222 doses relative to day 0 and relative to MenACWY recipients. Because no day 14 peak-response samples were available, repertoires were characterized only after the peak T cell response. Reportedly, almost half of the unique spike-specific TCRs recognized epitopes lying outside the regions that are mutated in the B.1.351 and B.1.1.7 variants. In the small 56-69-year group, the increase in depth fell short of significance, most likely because of low power. The whole spike protein was spanned by vaccine-associated CD4 TCRs, and dominant responses were seen in regions 160-218 and 743-854. Participants were mostly white British and included more females than males, and it was suggested by the authors that clonal diversity may have been underestimated. Conclusions about previously exposed vaccinees were limited because only a handful of AZD1222 recipients were SARS-CoV-2 seropositive at baseline.

Remarks on this clone: The antigen this receptor binds is unknown. No much larger clone exists at a distance of one base, and base qualities are not known.

The chain was built from TRBV5-1 and TRBJ2-7, and the D gene may be TRBD2, 6 bases matching. Specimen: peripheral blood, collected on day 0 of AZD1222 vaccination. This TCR was recovered from an adult in good health. The DNA reads as follows: TGCGCCAGCATGCCCGGGACTGAAGGCGAGCAGTACTTC. Its amino acids are CASMPGTEGEQYF. The CDR3 plus the reference TRBV5-1 and TRBJ2-7 genes for the other parts give the full variable domain: KAGVTQTPRYLIKTRGQQVTLSCSPISGHRSVSWYQQTPGQGLQFLFEYFSETQRNKGNFPGRFSGRQFSNSRSEMNVSTLELGDSALYLCASMPGTEGEQYFGPGTRLTVT.